This is a list of T cell receptor beta chains from one sample in a study of T cell responses to AZD1222 COVID-19 vaccine. Some clones are missing from TCRdb's copy, which holds only in-frame ones; the method was immunoSEQ multiplex PCR. Altogether 100,000 to 150,000 clones are present, more than 75% being singletons, with the ten largest covering about 10%. This sample comprised peripheral blood, obtained on day 0 of AZD1222 vaccination. All receptors come from an adult in good health. Each CDR3 is given with its conserved first and last residue. A D gene is named only where the DNA matches it firmly. Clone size, where shown, is once, few, many, or a class for clones that have expanded.

clone size,J gene,D gene,CDR3 length,V gene,CDR3 DNA,CDR3 protein
.,TRBJ2-7,.,13,TRBV5-1,TGCGCCAGCGCCCGGACAGACTCCTACGAGCAGTACTTC,CASARTDSYEQYF
.,TRBJ1-1,.,12,TRBV5-6,TGTGCCAGCAGCTTACAAGTCCAGGAAGCTTTCTTT,CASSLQVQEAFF
.,TRBJ2-7,.,17,TRBV5-1,TGCGCCAGCAGCTTGGGGGCGCCCGGAGGGGGCCACTACGAGCAGTACTTC,CASSLGAPGGGHYEQYF
.,TRBJ1-4,.,14,TRBV7-9,TGTGCCAGCAGCTTAGTGGGAACTAATGAAAAACTGTTTTTT,CASSLVGTNEKLFF
.,TRBJ2-7,TRBD2,15,TRBV27,TGTGCCAGCAGTTATGGTCCTAGCGGTTCCTACGAGCAGTACTTC,CASSYGPSGSYEQYF
.,TRBJ2-5,TRBD1,16,TRBV25-1,TGTGCCAGCAGTGAATCGAGGGGACAGGGGGCAGAGACCCAGTACTTC,CASSESRGQGAETQYF
.,TRBJ2-2,TRBD2,16,TRBV6-1,TGTGCCAGCAGTGCTTACCTAGCGGGAGCTGTCGGGGAGCTGTTTTTT,CASSAYLAGAVGELFF
.,TRBJ2-1,TRBD2,15,TRBV14,TGTGCCAGCAGCCTACTAGCGGGGGATTACAATGAGCAGTTCTTC,CASSLLAGDYNEQFF
few,TRBJ1-3,.,17,TRBV4-2,TGTGCCAGCAGCCATGAGCTCCAGGGAAGGGCTGGAAACACCATATATTTT,CASSHELQGRAGNTIYF
.,TRBJ2-4,TRBD1,14,TRBV18,TGTGCCAGCTCCCCCGGGACAGGCAAAAACATTCAGTACTTC,CASSPGTGKNIQYF
.,TRBJ1-1,TRBD1,16,TRBV2,TGTGCCAGCAGTGAAACAGGGGGCCTCATGAACACTGAAGCTTTCTTT,CASSETGGLMNTEAFF
.,TRBJ2-2,.,13,TRBV19,TGTGCCAGTAGTCCCCGAAACATCGGGGAGCTGTTTTTT,CASSPRNIGELFF
.,TRBJ2-7,.,12,TRBV25-1,TGTGCCAGCCAAAGCGAGAGCTACGAGCAGTACTTC,CASQSESYEQYF
.,TRBJ1-2,.,13,TRBV6-6,TGTGCCAGCAGTTACACCCTAAACTATGGCTACACCTTC,CASSYTLNYGYTF
.,TRBJ2-5,.,14,TRBV7-9,TGTGCCAGCAGCTTAGATTGGAGTAGTGAGACCCAGTACTTC,CASSLDWSSETQYF
few,TRBJ1-5,TRBD1,14,TRBV19,TGTGCCAGTAGTATACAGGGGGCGAATCAGCCCCAGCATTTT,CASSIQGANQPQHF
.,TRBJ2-7,.,12,TRBV5-6,TGTGCCAGCAGCTCTTGGGCCTACGAGCAGTACTTC,CASSSWAYEQYF
.,TRBJ1-3,.,13,TRBV7-9,TGTGCCAGCAGCTCCGTCTCTGGAAACACCATATATTTT,CASSSVSGNTIYF
.,TRBJ2-1,.,10,TRBV20-1,TGCAGTGCAGGGGGCAATGAGCAGTTCTTC,CSAGGNEQFF
.,TRBJ2-7,.,15,TRBV6-2/TRBV6-3,TGTGCCAGCAGTTACAAGCCAAGGAGCTCCTACGAGCAGTACTTC,CASSYKPRSSYEQYF
.,TRBJ2-2,.,17,TRBV6-2/TRBV6-3,TGTGCCAGCAGTTACACCAGCGACGGGTTATTCACCGGGGAGCTGTTTTTT,CASSYTSDGLFTGELFF
.,TRBJ1-2,TRBD1,13,TRBV5-6,TGTGCCAGCAGCTCCGGGACAGCTGCTGGCTACACCTTC,CASSSGTAAGYTF
.,TRBJ1-3,.,15,TRBV28,TGTGCCAGCAGCACAGTGTTTAGCTCTGGAAACACCATATATTTT,CASSTVFSSGNTIYF
.,TRBJ1-1,.,14,TRBV6-5,TGTGCCAGCAGTTTACAGGGCATGAACACTGAAGCTTTCTTT,CASSLQGMNTEAFF
.,TRBJ2-2,.,12,TRBV21-1,TGTGCCAGCAGCAATTGGACCGGGGAGCTGTTTTTT,CASSNWTGELFF
.,TRBJ2-3,TRBD2,18,TRBV7-8,TGTGCCAGCAGCTTAGCGCATCTCGGGAGGGGTAGCACAGATACGCAGTATTTT,CASSLAHLGRGSTDTQYF
.,TRBJ1-3,.,11,TRBV30,TGTGCCTTGGGGGGTAGAAGTACCATATATTTT,CALGGRSTIYF
once,TRBJ2-1,.,13,TRBV11-2,TGTGCCAGCAGCTTAGAGGCTGGCGGGCCGCGGTTCTTC,CASSLEAGGPRFF
.,TRBJ2-7,TRBD2,14,TRBV10-3,TGTGCCATCAGTCATAGCGGGGGGACTTACGAGCAGTACTTC,CAISHSGGTYEQYF
.,TRBJ1-1,.,14,TRBV5-6,TGTGCCAGCAGCTCCGGACCGAGGAACACTGAAGCTTTCTTT,CASSSGPRNTEAFF
.,TRBJ2-3,TRBD2,18,TRBV6-1,TGTGCCAGCAGTGGCCGAATACTAGCGGGGGGAATGACAGATACGCAGTATTTT,CASSGRILAGGMTDTQYF
once,TRBJ1-5,.,17,TRBV7-2,TGTGCCAGCAGCTTAGATCGACAGGTTCATAGCAATCAGCCCCAGCATTTT,CASSLDRQVHSNQPQHF
.,TRBJ2-7,TRBD1,15,TRBV10-3,TGTGCCATCAGTGAGCCCTCCGGGACAGGAAACGAGCAGTACTTC,CAISEPSGTGNEQYF
.,TRBJ2-1,TRBD2,15,TRBV3-1/TRBV3-2,TGTGCCAGCAGCCGTCCGGGACTAGCGGTCGAAGAGCAGTTCTTC,CASSRPGLAVEEQFF
.,TRBJ1-5,.,13,TRBV19,TGTGCCAGTAGTTCCAAGGGCAATCAGCCCCAGCATTTT,CASSSKGNQPQHF
.,TRBJ2-5,TRBD2,15,TRBV9,TGTGCCAGCAGCGCCGGACTAGCGGCCCAAGAGACCCAGTACTTC,CASSAGLAAQETQYF
.,TRBJ1-2,TRBD1,17,TRBV9,TGTGCCAGCAGCGAATGGGACAGGGCAGAAGCTAACTATGGCTACACCTTC,CASSEWDRAEANYGYTF
.,TRBJ2-5,.,16,TRBV5-4,TGTGCCAGCAGCCGCGCGGTAGCGGCCCAGCCGGAGACCCAGTACTTC,CASSRAVAAQPETQYF
few,TRBJ1-2,.,13,TRBV20-1,TGCAGTGCTAGTCGGGGCGCTAACTATGGCTACACCTTC,CSASRGANYGYTF
.,TRBJ2-4,.,14,TRBV3-1/TRBV3-2,TGTGCCAGCAGCCACCGGTCCCGGAGGGACATTCAGTACTTC,CASSHRSRRDIQYF